The entry below describes one T cell receptor beta chain. Produced via immunoSEQ multiplex PCR; TCRdb's table is partial and in-frame only. Found here are around 190,000 clones, 86% of them singletons; the top ten hold about 6%. This record belongs to a study of blood T cell repertoires in COVID-19. The clonotype comes from a man in his forties or fifties with acute COVID-19. Sequenced: PBMCs or T cells enriched from blood (not recorded which).

CDR3 nucleotide sequence: TGCGCCAGCAGCCGAGAGGAGCGGGGGAGCTCCTACGAGCAGTACTTC. Its translation is CASSREERGSSYEQYF. The chain links TRBV4-1 to TRBJ2-7, with TRBD2 identical over 8 bases. Germline CDR1 MGHRA, CDR2 YSYEKL. CDR3 length equals 16 residues. V was pared by 4 bases and J by 0 bases, with 8 bases of the junction left unmatched.